This T cell receptor beta chain was recorded in a study of beta chain features in type 1 diabetes. In germline, CDR1 is KGHSH, CDR2 LQKENI. There are 11 residues in the CDR3. Trimming cost V 5 bases and J 7 bases, with 8 bases left between them. Every isolated RNA sample was fully reverse transcribed, so sequencing captured expressed TCRB transcripts. The data were produced by immunoSEQ multiplex PCR, yet TCRdb's version contains in-frame clones alone and is incomplete. The data show around 430,000 clones, about 29% seen once. The source of this sequence is a man aged 18 to 29 in good health. The specimen was naive CD4+ T cells from blood. V and J are TRBV18 and TRBJ2-5; tentatively, D is TRBD2 (6 bases). This CDR3 reads CASSGEATQYF. CDR3 coding DNA: TGTGCCAGCTCAGGGGAGGCGACCCAGTACTTC.